What follows are 5 T cell receptor beta chains derived from one specimen sequenced in a study of OX40 agonist ivuxolimab in advanced cancers. TCRdb's copy holds only in-frame clones and misses some; the assay was immunoSEQ multiplex PCR. The top ten hold 10% to 13% of the sample, which has just under 65,000 clones, around 87% seen once. This specimen consisted of CD4+ or CD8+ T cells sorted from blood, obtained in a trial of the OX40 agonist ivuxolimab. These receptor sequences come from an adult with an advanced solid tumor such as melanoma, head and neck, liver or kidney cancer.

This clone was counted a single time. The chain carries TRBV2 and TRBJ2-5; D tentatively reads TRBD1 or TRBD2 (7 bases each). This CDR3 spans 15 amino acids. Germline V gene sequence: CDR1 SNHLY, CDR2 FYNNEI. V lost 5 bases, J lost 2 bases, and 15 bases lay in between. As DNA, the CDR3 is TGTGCCAGCAGTCCACCCAGGGGGGGGCAAGAGACCCAGTACTTC. Translation: CASSPPRGGQETQYF.

The chain combines TRBV5-8 with TRBJ2-6; TRBD1 might be the D (5 bases). The germline V gene encodes CDR1 SGHTS and CDR2 YDEGEE. The V and J ends lost 2 bases and 0 bases respectively, with 12 bases between them. CDR3 length: 17 amino acids. This CDR3 is CASSLSGFDSGANVLTF. The CDR3 bases are TGTGCCAGCAGCTTATCAGGGTTTGACTCTGGGGCCAACGTCCTGACTTTC. Full variable domain (outside the CDR3, taken from reference TRBV5-8 and TRBJ2-6): EAGVTQSPTHLIKTRGQQATLRCSPISGHTSVYWYQQALGLGLQFLLWYDEGEERNRGNFPPRFSGRQFPNYSSELNVNALELEDSALYLCASSLSGFDSGANVLTFGAGSRLTVL.

This chain connects TRBV11-2 to TRBJ2-1; TRBD1 matches at 7 bases. In germline, CDR1 is SGHAT, CDR2 FQNNGV. The CDR3 is made up of 15 amino acids. Germline trimming cut 2 bases from V and 9 bases from J; bases unmatched to any gene: 10. CDR3 sequence: CASSLSTRGQGEQFF. Here the CDR3 DNA reads TGTGCCAGCAGCTTAAGCACTAGGGGGCAGGGTGAGCAGTTCTTC.

V gene TRBV7-6 combines with J gene TRBJ2-2; D unresolved. Germline-derived CDR1 and CDR2 are SGHVS and FNYEAQ. V lost 4 bases to trimming and J lost 4 bases, with 7 bases between them. The CDR3 runs 13 residues. CDR3 protein: CASSSYFTGELFF. The CDR3 DNA reads as TGTGCCAGCAGCTCCTACTTCACCGGGGAGCTGTTTTTT.

This clone was picked up a small number of times. J is TRBJ1-4 and V is TRBV14; the D gene is possibly TRBD1 (5 bases). Germline CDR1 is SGHDN and CDR2 is FVKESK. Trimming stripped 3 bases from V and 4 bases from J, with 15 bases between. The CDR3 spans 16 residues. CDR3 sequence reads: CASSHLPQGFNEKLFF. DNA for the CDR3: TGTGCCAGCAGCCACCTCCCTCAGGGCTTTAATGAAAAACTGTTTTTT.